A single T cell receptor beta chain is shown here with its context. Its antigen is unknown. These data come from a study of cytomegalovirus exposure and HLA in healthy donors. The study, taken as a whole, reports: Specific recognition of CMV antigens was confirmed in vitro for a few chains (all CMV-associated).

The data were produced by immunoSEQ multiplex PCR, yet TCRdb's version contains in-frame clones alone and is incomplete. This sample has approximately 260,000 clones, with approximately 83% found just once. Material for sequencing was PBMCs. This receptor was identified in a woman under 40 in good health and CMV-seropositive.

CDR3 region: CASSPAGGFTTNEKLFF. DNA for the CDR3: TGTGCCAGCTCACCAGCAGGGGGATTCACAACTAATGAAAAACTGTTTTTT. This rearrangement joins TRBV18 to TRBJ1-4; TRBD1 matches 7 bases. The CDR3 runs 17 residues. From germline, CDR1 is KGHSH and CDR2 LQKENI. The trim removed 2 bases at V and 0 bases at J, leaving 6 bases unmatched.